This note documents a single TCR beta chain sequence. This clone showed up just a few times. What this receptor recognizes is not known. Nothing much larger sits one base from this clone, and base qualities are not available. Library preparation used the immunoSEQ multiplex PCR assay. DNA from the cultured, isolated CD4+ T cells was subjected to TCR beta CDR3 sequencing. As for the authors' bioinformatics: Non-productive TCR sequences were removed, reads were trimmed to the CDR3 region, and CDR3s of at least 7 amino acids were retained. Antigen-specific clonotypes were identified using the MANAFEST web app by comparison of expansion in peptide wells against reference cultures. To be called positive, a clone needed expansion at FDR<0.05 compared with the reference and with all other wells, an odds ratio greater than 5, and a frequency greater than 0.1% in two replicate wells. Cross-reactive clonotypes were defined as significantly expanded in SARS-CoV-2 spike wells and in at least one common cold coronavirus spike condition. Levenshtein distance calculated with the stringdist R package was used to assess CDR3 similarity, and unrooted trees were constructed with ape in R 3.6.1. Drawn from immuneACCESS, this table holds only the in-frame rearrangements with V and J called that TCRdb kept. Clones are partly lost; checked studies trace under half to an unresolved V gene and leave the rest unexplained. The V and J calls and the clone size are those of that table, but D and trimming were determined from the DNA. This sample has around 44,000 clones in its table, and around 76% of those were observed once. Around 3.3% of the sample lies in the top ten.

After approximately 11 days of culture, CD4+ T cells were isolated with the EasySep CD4+ T cell isolation kit. Convalescent patients had PCR-confirmed SARS-CoV-2 infection between March and December 2020, before Alpha, Beta and Delta variants emerged in the United States. Two doses of either the BNT162b2 or the mRNA-1273 mRNA SARS-CoV-2 vaccine were administered to participants. On days 3 and 7, half of the culture medium was replaced with fresh IL-2-containing medium. Unless otherwise noted, each peptide stimulation condition was cultured in triplicate wells. PBMC were separated from whole blood using Ficoll-Paque Plus gradient centrifugation and were then either cryopreserved at -140C or used fresh. Genomic DNA was extracted from cultured CD4+ T cells with the QIAamp micro DNA kit. This record belongs to a study of vaccination effects on CD4 cells after COVID-19 (dated by TCRdb to the early 2020s). At the level of the whole study: In the ViraFEST assay, PBMC were stimulated with viral peptide pools, and TCR sequencing was then used to find antigen-specific CD4+ T cell clonotypes based on their expansion. Three convalescent patients were sampled early (day +14) and late (day +241, +227, +161 respectively) after vaccination. Cultures from other donors in the study were sequenced using the Oncomine TCR Beta short-read assay on an Illumina iSeq 100. SARS-CoV-2 spike-specific CD4+ TCR repertoires from before and after mRNA vaccination were compared in COVID-19 convalescent patients and in infection-naive vaccine recipients. Across the study, the median time from the second dose to post-vaccine sampling was 72 days (range 14 to 241). Altogether, some 11 COVID-19 convalescent patients and a few SARS-CoV-2-naive healthy vaccine recipients made up the full study. Two million PBMC per well were cultured in IMDM with roughly 5% human AB serum, 10 IU/ml IL-2 and gentamicin, plus 10 ug/ml peptides. Study-level results and caveats: In convalescent patients, the post-vaccine spike-reactive repertoire was composed mainly of new vaccine-induced clones that were largely distinct from infection-induced clones. Clones induced by infection and clones induced by vaccination both contracted markedly at late timepoints after vaccination, which fits with T cell responses waning over time. The study was limited by a small number of convalescent patients and lacked early post-infection timepoints.

The germline V gene (reference sequence) yields GTSNPN for CDR1 and SVGIG for CDR2. The CDR3 contains 13 residues, cysteine and phenylalanine counted. Only the CDR3 DNA stays, 39 bases, in frame from base 1. Trimming at the junction amounts to 3 bases on V and 3 bases on J, and the germline ends lie 11 bases apart. The sequence came from a human donor who had a prior SARS-CoV-2 infection. This specimen was CD4+ T cells from PBMCs cultured without peptide, taken after COVID-19 vaccination. This sequence uses TRBV30 and TRBJ1-1, with no reliable assignment of the D segment. The DNA sequence is TGTGCCTGGAGGGGTATCACAGACACTGAAGCTTTCTTT. This codes for CAWRGITDTEAFF.